This T cell receptor beta chain was identified during a study of identical twins. To note about this clonotype: The antigen is unknown.

Study results and limitations: Carriage of fewer insertions was seen in abundant cord blood beta clonotypes, whereas memory repertoires showed none. Modeled out-of-frame TCR alpha sharing in monozygotic twins fell below observed levels.

In TCRdb, the 5' RACE reads were re-called with MiXCR into one record per CDR3 protein. The sample carries 450,000 or so distinct CDR3 sequences, roughly an eighth recorded once. Germline values: CDR1 SGHTA, CDR2 FQGNSA. Trimming at V came to 0 bases and at J to 4 bases, leaving 3 bases not matched to a gene. The CDR3 has 16 residues. The sample also formed part of further work on yellow fever vaccine responses in identical twins.

The sequencing sample was made of CD4+ T cells sorted from blood. This clonotype was obtained from a woman under 30 in good health. The genes are TRBV7-2 and TRBJ2-2; the match to TRBD2 covers 9 bases. This chain's CDR3 is CASSLASGGFTGELFF. As DNA, the CDR3 is TGTGCCAGCAGCTTAGCTAGCGGGGGATTCACCGGGGAGCTGTTTTTT.